The 2 T cell receptor beta chains below all came from one sample that was sequenced in a study of T cell responses to AZD1222 COVID-19 vaccine. Using immunoSEQ multiplex PCR, the repertoire was profiled, and TCRdb retains in-frame clones only, with some absent. This sample yields roughly 150,000 clones, of which roughly nine tenths are seen a single time; roughly 1.2% belongs to the top ten. Sequenced here: peripheral blood, sampled 28 days after the second AZD1222 dose. Receptors originate from an adult who received the AZD1222 COVID-19 vaccine.

Only one count was recorded for this clone. The rearrangement uses TRBV19 and TRBJ2-1; D remains ambiguous. The CDR3 totals 15 residues. Trimming cost V 6 bases and J 0 bases, with 12 bases left between them. CDR1 is LNHDA and CDR2 is SQIVND in the germline V gene (reference sequence). The CDR3 spells CASSKRSSSYNEQFF. In nucleotides, the CDR3 is TGTGCCAGTAGCAAGCGAAGTAGCTCCTACAATGAGCAGTTCTTC.

V is TRBV7-9 and J is TRBJ2-7; D remains ambiguous. Germline V gives CDR1 SEHNR, CDR2 FQNEAQ (reference sequence). V was clipped by 8 bases and J by 6 bases, with 11 bases between them. The CDR3 has 11 residues. The chain's CDR3 is CASREVSEQYF. The CDR3 nucleotides read TGTGCCAGCCGAGAGGTCAGCGAGCAGTACTTC.